Listed below are T cell receptor beta chains from one sample, sequenced in a study of regulatory T cells in long-lasting Graves disease. In TCRdb, the multiplex PCR reads were re-called with MiXCR into one record per CDR3 protein. This table holds over 300,000 distinct CDR3 sequences, 20% found once. The sample here was peripheral blood mononuclear cells (PBMCs), taken when the disease was refractory, from a patient treated with antithyroid drugs. The receptors shown here come from a female donor with Graves disease. The CDR3 runs from the conserved cysteine through the conserved F or W. D genes are given only for firm matches. Some rows have no size entry. The others give once, few or many, or a class for an expanded clone.

>TRBJ2-5|TRBD2|many|TRBV12-3/TRBV12-4
TGTGCCAGCAGTTTTGCGGGAGGCGCAGAGACCCAGTACTTC
CASSFAGGAETQYF
>TRBJ1-3|.|few|TRBV7-2
TGTGCCAGCAGCTTGGGAGGAGGGGCAGGAAACACCATATATTTT
CASSLGGGAGNTIYF
>TRBJ2-7|.|.|TRBV7-2
TGTGCCAGCAGCTTAGGGGCAGCGCCGCGCGGGGCCTACGAGCAGTACTTC
CASSLGAAPRGAYEQYF
>TRBJ1-2|.|.|TRBV18
TGTGCCAGCTCACCCCAGGCGGGGGGGCCTTCTAACTATGGCTACACCTTC
CASSPQAGGPSNYGYTF
>TRBJ1-1|.|.|TRBV7-9
TGTGCCAGCAGACAATCTCAACAGGCTCGATTCACTGAAGCTTTCTTT
CASRQSQQARFTEAFF
>TRBJ1-5|TRBD1|many|TRBV5-1
TGCGCCAGCAGCTTGGGGGACAGGGCGAACAATCAGCCCCAGCATTTT
CASSLGDRANNQPQHF
>TRBJ1-1|.|many|TRBV7-2
TGTGCCAGCAGCTTAGCGCTTATGGGCACTGAAGCTTTCTTT
CASSLALMGTEAFF
>TRBJ1-1|.|few|TRBV29-1
TGCAGCGTTTGGAACAGGGTAGTTGGGACTGAAGCTTTCTTT
CSVWNRVVGTEAFF
>TRBJ1-1|.|many|TRBV6-1
TGTGCCAGCAGGCCAGACAGCCCCGAAGCTTTCTTT
CASRPDSPEAFF
>TRBJ1-1|.|.|TRBV7-9
TGTGCCAGCAGCTTTTACAGGGAGCCGAACACTGAAGCTTTCTTT
CASSFYREPNTEAFF
>TRBJ2-7|.|many|TRBV6-2/TRBV6-3
TGTGCCAGCACCTTGGACAAAGCCTACGAGCAGTACTTC
CASTLDKAYEQYF
>TRBJ1-1|TRBD1|many|TRBV6-2/TRBV6-3
TGTGCCAGCAGATGGACAGGGGGGACTGAAGCTTTCTTT
CASRWTGGTEAFF
>TRBJ2-7|TRBD1|many|TRBV11-2
TGTGCCAGCAACAGCCGGGACAGCTACGAGCAGTACTTC
CASNSRDSYEQYF
>TRBJ2-4|.|.|TRBV3-1
TGTGCCAGCAGCCCTACCGGGGGCCAAAACATTCAGTACTTC
CASSPTGGQNIQYF
>TRBJ1-1|.|many|TRBV14
TGTGCCAGCATGGCAGACTGGTACACTGAAGCTTTCTTT
CASMADWYTEAFF
>TRBJ1-2|.|many|TRBV29-1
TGCAGCGTGTTACACAGGAACTATGGCTACACCTTC
CSVLHRNYGYTF
>TRBJ2-5|.|many|TRBV28
TGTGCCAGTGGCAGGGGCTTTCGGAAGACCCAGTACTTC
CASGRGFRKTQYF
>TRBJ2-7|TRBD2|.|TRBV4-2
TGTGCCAGCAGCCAAGATACCCTAGCGGACTCCTACGAGCAGTACTTC
CASSQDTLADSYEQYF
>TRBJ2-7|TRBD1|.|TRBV5-1
TGCGCCAGCAGCTCAAGCCGGGGACAGGGCTACGAGCAGTACTTC
CASSSSRGQGYEQYF
>TRBJ2-1|TRBD2|few|TRBV7-2
TGTGCCAGCAGCAAAGAGCGGGGCTTATACAATGAGCAGTTCTTC
CASSKERGLYNEQFF